The TCR beta chain under discussion was sequenced for a study of shared clonotypes between healthy human individuals. Study-level results: Few donors restricted represented genetic and exposure-history diversity.

Naive CD8 cells comprised CD45RO-negative, CCR7-positively selected cells, excluding terminally differentiated effector memory CD45RA+ cells. The CDR3 has 16 amino acids. The germline V gene encodes CDR1 ENHRY and CDR2 SYGVKD. V lost 2 bases to trimming and J lost 2 bases, with 16 bases between them. Turning to this clone: Antigen specificity is unknown.

The protocol was immunoSEQ multiplex PCR, while the TCRdb copy is restricted to in-frame clones and leaves out a portion. Here the sample spans about 700,000 clones, roughly 94% being singletons. Input material: naive CD8+ T cells sorted from blood. The chain is built from TRBV10-3 and TRBJ2-7; weak D call: TRBD1 (5 bases). The clonotype comes from a man aged 25-45 years in good health. In DNA form, the CDR3 reads TGTGCCATCAGTGAGCCCCCCCGTCAGGACACCTACGAGCAGTACTTC. This gives the protein CAISEPPRQDTYEQYF.